The 31 T cell receptor beta chains below come from one sample, sequenced in a study of TIL therapy for anti-PD-1-resistant metastatic lung cancer. This was the immunoSEQ v3 assay. The method was immunoSEQ multiplex PCR; TCRdb's version includes in-frame clones alone and lacks a portion of them. The sample shows approximately 24,000 clones, approximately 72% of them seen only once. The time point here: pre-treatment sample, taken before nivolumab and TIL therapy. Pleural nodules or supraclavicular lymph nodes made up most of the excised metastases sampled. Specimen: tumor tissue, collected at baseline. The receptors here all came from a person aged 25 to 80 with non-small cell lung cancer.

V usage is TRBV29-1 and J usage is TRBJ2-3; D may match TRBD1 or TRBD2 (5 bases each). Germline V CDR1 and CDR2: SQVTM, ANQGSEA. V lost 6 bases to trimming and J lost 5 bases, with 18 bases between them. The length of the CDR3 is 14 residues. The CDR3: CSVGRDVGLDTQYF. The CDR3 nucleotides are TGCAGCGTCGGCCGGGACGTAGGACTAGATACGCAGTATTTT.

The chain has TRBV19 and TRBJ2-1; D may correspond to TRBD1 or TRBD2 (5 bases each). Germline V lookup: CDR1 LNHDA, CDR2 SQIVND (reference sequence). The V gene lost 6 bases and the J gene lost 4 bases, with 19 bases spanning the gap. This CDR3 has 16 amino acids. CDR3 in DNA: TGTGCCAGTAGGGATACAGGCCAGGGAGTATACAATGAGCAGTTCTTC. Its protein product is CASRDTGQGVYNEQFF.

V and J are TRBV15 and TRBJ2-7; 7 bases are a match to TRBD1. The CDR3 covers 14 residues. Per the germline V gene, CDR1 is LNHNV and CDR2 is YYDKDF (reference sequence). Trimming at V came to 3 bases and at J to 3 bases, leaving 5 bases not matched to a gene. CDR3 sequence reads: CATSSLGTDYEQYF. DNA for the CDR3: TGTGCCACCAGCAGTCTCGGGACAGACTACGAGCAGTACTTC.

V is TRBV4-1 and J is TRBJ2-3; 7 bases map to TRBD1. The germline gives CDR1 MGHRA, CDR2 YSYEKL. V trimming: 1 base; J trimming: 1 base; junction bases outside the gene matches: 2. The CDR3 is 15 amino acids. The CDR3 protein is CASSQGTGGTDTQYF. The CDR3 DNA reads as TGCGCCAGCAGCCAAGGAACAGGGGGCACAGATACGCAGTATTTT.

By frequency in the sample, this clone is medium-sized. The rearrangement joins TRBV25-1 to TRBJ2-7; perhaps TRBD2 as D (6 bases). Between the trimmed V and J ends, which lost 4 bases and 3 bases, there was a span of 13 bases. Per germline, CDR1 MGHDK and CDR2 SYGVNS. There are 14 residues in the CDR3. This chain's CDR3 is CASSVRRRDYEQYF. The CDR3 nucleotides are TGTGCCAGCAGTGTCCGCCGGAGGGACTACGAGCAGTACTTC.

The V and J genes are TRBV19 and TRBJ1-5; D perhaps matches TRBD1 (5 bases). Germline V gene data show CDR1 as LNHDA and CDR2 as SQIVND (reference sequence). The CDR3 length is 14 residues. Trimming shortened V by 7 bases and J by 1 base, and 11 bases separated the two germline ends. The CDR3 DNA follows: TGTGCCAGTATGGTGGGGGGAAGCAATCAGCCCCAGCATTTT. This sequence encodes CASMVGGSNQPQHF.

The rearrangement uses TRBV9 and TRBJ1-1; D unclear. The germline V gene encodes CDR1 SGDLS and CDR2 YYNGEE. Trimming took off 3 bases at V and 0 bases at J, with 12 bases between the two ends. This CDR3 comprises 15 residues. The CDR3 DNA follows: TGTGCCAGCAGCGACCGCGAGGGCATGAACACTGAAGCTTTCTTT. Translation: CASSDREGMNTEAFF.

The rearrangement joins TRBV19 to TRBJ2-1; 7 nucleotides line up with TRBD2. This CDR3 contains 12 residues. The ends lost 4 bases at V and 16 bases at J; junction bases unmatched: 10. The V gene's germline CDR1 is LNHDA and CDR2 SQIVND (reference sequence). DNA of the CDR3: TGTGCCAGTAGTACGGGAGGCTTTGCAGTTTTCTTC. This sequence encodes CASSTGGFAVFF.

This sequence joins TRBV7-9 and TRBJ1-2; a weak D match, TRBD1 (5 bases). From germline, CDR1 is SEHNR and CDR2 FQNEAQ (reference sequence). Trimming removed 5 bases at V and 4 bases at J, with 20 bases between. The CDR3 runs to 16 residues. The CDR3 sequence: CASSARDLRSSYGYTF. Written as DNA, the CDR3 is TGTGCCAGCAGCGCCCGGGACCTTCGAAGCAGCTATGGCTACACCTTC.

The chain recombines TRBV27 with TRBJ2-5; the D gene is possibly TRBD2 (5 bases). Near its end, the DNA agrees better with TRBJ2-7, so the J call may be wrong. CDR1 is MNHEY, CDR2 SMNVEV, per germline (reference sequence). This CDR3 is built from 14 residues. The CDR3 region has the DNA TGTGCCAGCAGTTCCAGAGGGCCGGCCTACGAGCAGTACTTC. This gives the protein CASSSRGPAYEQYF.

This clone has a handful of counts. Mismatch with germline at one junction end may stem from a read error. This chain uses TRBV7-9 with TRBJ2-1, with a weak D call TRBD2 (6 bases). In germline, CDR1 is SEHNR, CDR2 FQNEAQ (reference sequence). This CDR3 contains 9 residues. Here the CDR3 reads CASSGRLVF. The CDR3 DNA reads as TGTGCCAGCAGCGGGAGGCTGGTCTTC.

This clone was recorded only once. The chain has TRBV6-4 and TRBJ2-5, with 10 bases fitting TRBD2. V was clipped by 0 bases and J by 4 bases; unmatched bases: 2. Germline CDR1 reads MRHNA; CDR2 reads SNTAGT. The CDR3 extends over 15 amino acids. CDR3 in DNA: TGTGCCAGCAGTGACTCAGCGGGGGGGCCAGAGACCCAGTACTTC. Its protein product is CASSDSAGGPETQYF.

The V call is TRBV12-2, the J call TRBJ2-3; TRBD2, the table's D call, was not compared with the DNA. TRBV12-2 is annotated as a pseudogene. The CDR3 runs 18 residues. The CDR3 DNA sequence: TGTGCAAGTCGCTTAGCAACCCCGGGACTACGAAACACAGATACGCAGTATTTT. Encoded protein: CASRLATPGLRNTDTQYF.

The chain couples TRBV19 to TRBJ1-5; D gene unclear. The CDR3 spans 18 residues. CDR1 is LNHDA, CDR2 SQIVND, per germline (reference sequence). V was clipped by 3 bases and J by 0 bases, with 18 bases between them. The CDR3 nucleotides are TGTGCCAGTAGTATTCCCCTCCTCCCAGATTATAGCAATCAGCCCCAGCATTTT. Translated: CASSIPLLPDYSNQPQHF.

The chain uses TRBV9 and TRBJ2-7, with a tentative D call TRBD1 (6 bases). V lost 3 bases to trimming and J lost 3 bases, with 13 bases between them. There are 14 residues in the CDR3. In germline, CDR1 is SGDLS, CDR2 YYNGEE. The CDR3 region is CASSARGDGYEQYF. The CDR3 DNA reads TGTGCCAGCAGCGCCAGGGGAGACGGCTACGAGCAGTACTTC.

The V call is TRBV6-6, the J call TRBJ2-7, with 8 bases matching TRBD1. Germline values: CDR1 MNHNY, CDR2 SVGAGI (reference sequence). The CDR3 length is 13 residues. CDR3 region: CATARPRGQEQYF. For the CDR3, the DNA is TGTGCTACCGCAAGGCCCAGGGGGCAAGAGCAGTACTTC.

The chain employs TRBV29-1 and TRBJ2-5; D call uncertain. The V gene lost 7 bases and the J gene lost 2 bases, with 11 bases spanning the gap. The CDR3 has 12 residues. Per germline, CDR1 SQVTM and CDR2 ANQGSEA. As DNA, the CDR3 is TGCAGCGGACGAATAAGTCAAGAGACCCAGTACTTC. Amino acids: CSGRISQETQYF.

The gene calls are TRBV5-1 and TRBJ2-3, with 8 bases fitting TRBD2. CDR3 size: 14 residues. Unmatched junction bases numbered 7, after V lost 6 bases and J lost 4 bases. Germline V gene sequence: CDR1 SGHRS, CDR2 YFSETQ. This CDR3 reads CASMRRGAADTQYF. Written as DNA, the CDR3 is TGCGCCAGCATGCGGCGGGGGGCGGCAGATACGCAGTATTTT. Full variable domain (outside the CDR3, taken from reference TRBV5-1 and TRBJ2-3): KAGVTQTPRYLIKTRGQQVTLSCSPISGHRSVSWYQQTPGQGLQFLFEYFSETQRNKGNFPGRFSGRQFSNSRSEMNVSTLELGDSALYLCASMRRGAADTQYFGPGTRLTVL.

This sequence joins TRBV11-1 and TRBJ1-2; D gene uncertain. Germline V gene data show CDR1 as SGHAT and CDR2 as FQDESV (reference sequence). Deletions cut 5 bases from V and 2 bases from J, with 3 bases between. There are 11 residues in the CDR3. CDR3 nucleotides: TGTGCCAGCAGCGACAACTATGGCTACACCTTC. Amino acid sequence: CASSDNYGYTF.

This clone has only a few counts. This chain joins TRBV6-5 and TRBJ1-4; D gene ambiguous. This CDR3 has 14 residues. Between the trimmed V and J ends, which lost 5 bases and 5 bases, there was a span of 12 bases. Germline V gene data show CDR1 as MNHEY and CDR2 as SVGAGI. For the CDR3, the DNA is TGTGCCAGCAGTCGCCAGACGGGGAATGAAAAACTGTTTTTT. It specifies CASSRQTGNEKLFF.

This sequence joins TRBV5-8 and TRBJ2-5; D could derive from TRBD1 or TRBD2 (6 bases each). The CDR3 covers 15 residues. Trimming stripped 6 bases from V and 5 bases from J, with 20 bases between. Germline V lookup: CDR1 SGHTS, CDR2 YDEGEE. The CDR3 protein is CASKPVVEGGETQYF. CDR3 sequence (DNA): TGTGCCAGCAAGCCCGTCGTCGAAGGGGGGGAGACCCAGTACTTC.

The CDR3 nucleotides read TGTGCCAGCAGCTATTACCGGGACAGCTCCTACGAGCAGTACTTC. It is translated as CASSYYRDSSYEQYF. V gene TRBV5-5 combines with J gene TRBJ2-7; 7 bases are shared with TRBD1. The CDR3 has 15 residues. The V gene's germline CDR1 is SGHKS and CDR2 YYEKEE (reference sequence). The trim removed 3 bases at V and 0 bases at J, leaving 6 bases unmatched.

The gene calls are TRBV10-3 and TRBJ2-1, with 10 bases matching TRBD2. The V gene end was trimmed by 2 bases and the J gene end by 5 bases; junction bases not matched to a gene: 3. Per the germline V gene, CDR1 is ENHRY and CDR2 is SYGVKD. This CDR3 has 15 residues. The CDR3 here is CAISEERGGHNEQFF. DNA of the CDR3: TGTGCCATCAGTGAGGAGCGGGGGGGCCACAATGAGCAGTTCTTC.

This clone was counted once. This chain uses TRBV30 with TRBJ2-4; 8 bases match TRBD1. The CDR3 is 15 residues long. V dropped 3 bases and J dropped 0; count of bases not matched to a gene: 4. Germline CDR1 reads GTSNPN; CDR2 reads SVGIG (reference sequence). The CDR3 protein is CAWRGQVLAKNIQYF. The CDR3 coding sequence is TGTGCCTGGAGGGGACAGGTCTTAGCCAAAAACATTCAGTACTTC.

The V gene is TRBV7-7, the J gene TRBJ1-4, with D tentatively TRBD1 (6 bases). Germline V gives CDR1 SSHAT, CDR2 FNYEAQ (reference sequence). The V gene lost 5 bases and the J gene lost 0 bases, with 19 bases spanning the gap. The length of the CDR3 is 18 residues. The CDR3 DNA reads TGTGCCAGCAGCCGGACAGAATCCTTGTCCACAACTAATGAAAAACTGTTTTTT. Its protein is CASSRTESLSTTNEKLFF.

The chain links TRBV7-2 to TRBJ1-5; 10 positions agree with TRBD1. Germline loops: CDR1 SGHTA, CDR2 FQGNSA. The CDR3 totals 17 residues. The trim removed 8 bases at V and 2 bases at J, leaving 12 bases unmatched. The CDR3 DNA sequence: TGTGCCAGCGGACGAGGACAGGGGGGGATTGGCAATCAGCCCCAGCATTTT. Its protein product is CASGRGQGGIGNQPQHF.

This clone has more than one count but fewer than ten. The rearrangement links TRBV10-3 to TRBJ2-1; TRBD2 aligns across 7 bases. The CDR3 is 13 residues long. The V and J ends lost 8 bases and 0 bases, in that order; junction bases with no gene match: 1. CDR1 and CDR2 from the germline V gene are ENHRY and SYGVKD. The CDR3 DNA reads as TGTGCCATCGGGGGGGACTCCTACAATGAGCAGTTCTTC. This gives the protein CAIGGDSYNEQFF.

V usage is TRBV19 and J usage is TRBJ2-6, with D hard to call. V was clipped by 1 base and J by 0 bases, with 10 bases between them. This CDR3 spans 17 amino acids. Germline CDR1 LNHDA, CDR2 SQIVND (reference sequence). The CDR3 coding sequence is TGTGCCAGTAGTATAGTAGGCAGCAGCTCTGGGGCCAACGTCCTGACTTTC. Protein: CASSIVGSSSGANVLTF.

The chain is built from TRBV5-6 and TRBJ2-5; the D is unclear. The germline gives CDR1 SGHDT, CDR2 YYEEEE. This CDR3 is 14 amino acids long. Trimming removed 4 bases at V and 4 bases at J, with 14 bases between. CDR3 region: CASSDRQVGETQYF. CDR3 in DNA: TGTGCCAGCAGCGATCGGCAGGTGGGAGAGACCCAGTACTTC.

The V and J genes are TRBV5-5 and TRBJ1-4, with 9 bases that match TRBD1. J lost 4 bases, V lost 2 bases, and 3 bases had no gene match. Germline lookup yields CDR1 SGHKS and CDR2 YYEKEE (reference sequence). The CDR3 is 15 residues long. The CDR3 sequence: CASSFTGGNNEKLFF. CDR3 nucleotide sequence: TGTGCCAGCAGCTTTACAGGGGGCAATAATGAAAAACTGTTTTTT. The full variable domain, rest sourced from reference TRBV5-5 and TRBJ1-4, is DAGVTQSPTHLIKTRGQQVTLRCSPISGHKSVSWYQQVLGQGPQFIFQYYEKEERGRGNFPDRFSARQFPNYSSELNVNALLLGDSALYLCASSFTGGNNEKLFFGSGTQLSVL.

V gene TRBV30 combines with J gene TRBJ2-7; D is undetermined. Germline CDR1 GTSNPN, CDR2 SVGIG (reference sequence). The V and J ends lost 0 bases and 5 bases respectively, with 2 bases between them. This CDR3 is 10 amino acids long. The CDR3 nucleotides are TGTGCCTGGAGTGTCGACGAGCAGTACTTC. It yields the protein CAWSVDEQYF.